The 15 T cell receptor beta chains given below trace back to one sample, sequenced in a study of identifying expanded T cells in peripheral blood. Using immunoSEQ multiplex PCR, the repertoire was profiled, and TCRdb retains in-frame clones only, with some absent. Of under 90,000 clones listed, around nine tenths were seen once; the top ten hold around 3%. Sequenced input: blood. Receptors originate from a person aged 18 to 70 in good health.

The chain carries TRBV12-5 and TRBJ2-3; 8 bases fit TRBD1. Trimming removed 0 bases from V and 2 bases from J; junction bases left unmatched: 7. Germline CDR1 LGHNT, CDR2 FRNRAP. The CDR3 length is 17 residues. CDR3: CASGLVQRDRLTDTQYF. The CDR3 DNA reads TGTGCTAGTGGTTTGGTACAGAGGGACAGGCTCACAGATACGCAGTATTTT.

The rearrangement uses TRBV7-9 and TRBJ2-3; 14 positions agree with TRBD2. Looked up from germline, CDR1 is SEHNR and CDR2 is FQNEAQ (reference sequence). V trimming: 5 bases; J trimming: 4 bases; junction bases outside the gene matches: 11. CDR3 size: 18 residues. The CDR3 DNA is TGTGCCAGCAGCGTCCCGGGACTAGCGGGAGCGTATTCAGATACGCAGTATTTT. It encodes CASSVPGLAGAYSDTQYF.

The chain recombines TRBV29-1 with TRBJ2-7; 8 bases are shared with TRBD1. Germline CDR1 reads SQVTM; CDR2 reads ANQGSEA. Trimming cost V 4 bases and J 0 bases; bases outside gene matches: 5. The CDR3 has 14 residues. CDR3 sequence: CSVATGVPSYEQYF. For the CDR3, the DNA is TGCAGCGTTGCGACAGGGGTGCCCTCCTACGAGCAGTACTTC.

This clone was detected once. A read error is likely, as this CDR3 ends without the conserved phenylalanine or tryptophan. The DNA is left out, because the CDR3 cannot be placed on it with certainty; the CDR3 is given as TCRdb lists it. The CDR3 loop is CARSLGTGGPL. The chain has TRBV7-5 and TRBJ1-2; TRBD1, as called in the table, went unchecked against the DNA. TRBV7-5 has pseudogene status. The CDR3 length equals 11 residues, ends included.

J is TRBJ2-5 and V is TRBV4-3; 7 bases fit TRBD1. Germline CDR1 is LGHNA and CDR2 is YSLEER. J was trimmed by 3 bases and V by 2 bases; bases with no gene match: 6. The CDR3 contains 15 residues. The CDR3 coding sequence is TGCGCCAGCAGCCAAAAAGGGACAGTTGAAGAGACCCAGTACTTC. As protein: CASSQKGTVEETQYF.

This clone was seen once. CDR3 sequence (DNA): TGCGCCAGCAGCTTGGGGGGACAGGGGAACACTGAAGCTTTCTTT. Translating it yields CASSLGGQGNTEAFF. The V gene is TRBV5-1, the J gene TRBJ1-1, with TRBD1 matching over 9 bases. The CDR3 length is 15 residues. V lost 0 bases and J lost 1; bases outside the gene matches: 1. CDR1 is SGHRS, CDR2 YFSETQ, per germline.

Details on this clone: Sequence at one end of the junction differs from germline and may be a read error. At the DNA level, this CDR3 is encoded by other sequences in the same sample as well. The V call is TRBV7-8, the J call TRBJ2-7; D unclear. The CDR3 is 14 residues long. Looked up from germline, CDR1 is SGHVS and CDR2 is FQNEAQ. This CDR3 reads CASSFTPTSYEQYF. The CDR3 region has the DNA TGCGCCAGCAGCTTTACCCCGACATCCTACGAGCAGTACTTC.

V usage is TRBV18 and J usage is TRBJ1-2, with D possibly being TRBD1 (5 bases). The CDR3 sequence is 13 residues long. Between the trimmed V and J ends, which lost 3 bases and 2 bases, there was a span of 7 bases. CDR1 and CDR2 from the germline V gene are KGHSH and LQKENI. CDR3 coding DNA: TGTGCCAGCTCACCGGAGGGGAACTATGGCTACACCTTC. Amino acids: CASSPEGNYGYTF.

The V call is TRBV30, the J call TRBJ2-7, with D hard to call. This CDR3 region has 12 residues. With 0 bases removed from V and 4 bases from J, the gap between germline ends came to 7 bases. CDR1 is GTSNPN, CDR2 SVGIG, per germline (reference sequence). The CDR3 DNA sequence: TGTGCCTGGAGTGTAGGCAATTACGAGCAGTACTTC. This sequence encodes CAWSVGNYEQYF.

The rearrangement joins TRBV13 to TRBJ2-3; D not resolved. Trimming stripped 3 bases from V and 3 bases from J, with 10 bases between. CDR1 is PRHDT and CDR2 is FYEKMQ in the germline V gene (reference sequence). The CDR3 consists of 14 residues. CDR3 in DNA: TGTGCCAGCAGCTTTGGGTCAAGGACAGATACGCAGTATTTT. Amino acid sequence: CASSFGSRTDTQYF.

The chain recombines TRBV9 with TRBJ1-1; D is undetermined. This CDR3 has 15 residues. Between the trimmed V and J ends, which lost 4 bases and 4 bases, there was a span of 17 bases. In germline, CDR1 is SGDLS, CDR2 YYNGEE. The CDR3: CASSLTVDGFTEAFF. In nucleotides, the CDR3 is TGTGCCAGCAGCCTTACGGTGGACGGTTTCACTGAAGCTTTCTTT.

This clone occurred a few times. The chain employs TRBV4-1 and TRBJ2-1, with D perhaps TRBD1 or TRBD2 (6 bases each). Germline V gene sequence: CDR1 MGHRA, CDR2 YSYEKL. CDR3 length: 15 residues. The V end was cut by 1 base, the J end by 10 bases, with 17 bases between. As DNA, the CDR3 is TGCGCCAGCAGCCAAGCCTACAGGGCCCGGGAGGAGCAGTTCTTC. This gives the protein CASSQAYRAREEQFF.

CDR3 sequence: CSVEVHPAGQTQYF. In nucleotides, the CDR3 is TGCAGCGTTGAAGTCCATCCGGCTGGCCAGACCCAGTACTTC. The rearrangement joins TRBV29-1 to TRBJ2-5, with D unclear. CDR3 length: 14 amino acids. Trimming cost V 1 base and J 6 bases, with 15 bases left between them. Looked up from germline, CDR1 is SQVTM and CDR2 is ANQGSEA.

The J gene is TRBJ2-4, the V gene TRBV28, with D tentatively TRBD1 or TRBD2 (5 bases each). CDR1 MDHEN and CDR2 SYDVKM come from the germline V gene. This CDR3 is 12 amino acids long. Trimming removed 8 bases from V and 13 bases from J, with 18 bases in between. In DNA form, the CDR3 reads TGTGCCAGCGGTCAGCCCCGGGACGGACAGTACTTC. It encodes CASGQPRDGQYF.

The rearrangement uses TRBV6-1 and TRBJ1-5; tentative D call: TRBD1 (5 bases). Trimming pared 0 bases from V and 0 bases from J, leaving 12 bases between. The CDR3 runs 17 residues. Germline assignment: CDR1 MNHNS and CDR2 SASEGT. The CDR3 sequence: CASSEAVAGISNQPQHF. CDR3 sequence (DNA): TGTGCCAGCAGTGAAGCGGTGGCAGGGATTAGCAATCAGCCCCAGCATTTT.